This T cell receptor (beta chain) was captured in a study of blood T cell repertoires in COVID-19. Study as a whole: Whether acute or convalescent, the COVID-19 samples came from the United States, Italy and Spain. The cDNA or gDNA used as material had been derived from T cells, B-cell-depleted T cells, or PBMCs.

With V trimmed by 0 bases and J by 5 bases, 7 bases remained unmatched. Germline V gives CDR1 SGHNT, CDR2 YYREEE (reference sequence). This CDR3 spans 16 amino acids. A few counts support this clone. Original analysis: Amplified reference gene primers provided the basis for estimating nucleated cell counts. Profiling relied on immunoSEQ multiplex PCR, and the TCRdb table lists in-frame clones only, not all of them. That table gives V, J and clone size, and the DNA gave D and trimming. In the table there are roughly 33,000 clones, about nine tenths of which are singletons. This sequence originates from a man at least 80 years old with active COVID-19. The specimen sequenced was peripheral blood. The rearrangement uses TRBV5-4 and TRBJ2-3; 9 bases align to TRBD2. The CDR3 bases are TGTGCCAGCAGCTTGGGACTAGCGGAGGGGGAAGATACGCAGTATTTT. Residues: CASSLGLAEGEDTQYF.